The 21 T cell receptor beta chains reported below all come from one sample, sequenced in a study of T cells in women clearing cervical HPV infection. The table came from immunoSEQ multiplex PCR; TCRdb's copy has only in-frame clones and leaves some out. The data include approximately 21,000 clones; the top ten clones carry around 25%. The material sequenced was blood buffy coat. Receptors originate from a woman between 18 and 70 years old with a cervical HPV16 infection that either progressed to CIN3+ or cleared (not recorded which).

Of note for this clone: One junction end disagrees with the germline gene, perhaps due to a read error. The missing CDR3 end, 3 residues past where the read stops, is filled in from the germline J gene. This chain joins TRBV7-7 and TRBJ2-3; tentative D call: TRBD2 (5 bases). The CDR3 has 14 amino acids. CDR1 is SSHAT and CDR2 is FNYEAQ in the germline V gene (reference sequence). The CDR3 protein is CASSLGLRADTQYF. The sequenced CDR3 bases are TGTGCTAGCAGCTTAGGCTTGCGGGCAGATACG.

Points on this clone: Coverage ceases 3 residues before the CDR3 finishes, and the germline J gene fills in the end. The chain joins TRBV18 to TRBJ1-5; tentatively, D is TRBD1 (5 bases). V was trimmed by 2 bases and J by 9 bases, leaving 14 bases between them. The CDR3 extends over 14 amino acids. The germline CDR1 and CDR2 sequences are KGHSH and LQKENI. The covered CDR3 bases are TGTGCCAGCTCACCATCCGGGACTAGCGGGCCC. It yields the protein CASSPSGTSGP. The whole CDR3 protein reads CASSPSGTSGPQHF.

As regards this clone: Read data end 3 residues before the CDR3 end; the end is taken from the germline J gene. This chain connects TRBV19 to TRBJ2-7, with a possible D match to TRBD2 (6 bases). This CDR3 is 13 amino acids long. Germline V lookup: CDR1 LNHDA, CDR2 SQIVND (reference sequence). V gave up 4 bases and J gave up 5 bases, with 12 bases separating them. The sequenced CDR3 bases are TGTGCCAGTAGTACCGAGTTAGCGGACGAG. Protein product: CASSTELADE. The entire CDR3 sequence reads CASSTELADEQYF.

The CDR3 loop reads CSATDITFGTDTQYF. Partial CDR3 DNA: TGCAGTGCTACGGACATTACGTTTGGCACAGATACG. The V and J genes are TRBV20-1 and TRBJ2-3; D might be TRBD1 (5 bases). The read is 3 residues too short to cover the CDR3 end, so that end is filled in from the germline J gene. Trimming left V 4 bases short and J 1 base short, with 15 bases between. Germline loops: CDR1 DFQATT, CDR2 SNEGSKA (reference sequence). The CDR3 runs 15 residues.

In the case of this clone: The read ends 3 residues shy of where the CDR3 ends; the end is completed using the germline J gene. This rearrangement joins TRBV5-1 to TRBJ2-5, with 9 bases lining up with TRBD2. Looked up from germline, CDR1 is SGHRS and CDR2 is YFSETQ. The CDR3 totals 16 residues. Trimming removed 0 bases from V and 1 base from J; junction bases left unmatched: 4. The CDR3: CASSLALAGSQETQYF. The CDR3 bases that were read are TGCGCCAGCAGCTTGGCCCTAGCGGGGAGCCAAGAGACC.

Notes on this clone: The read gets to within 3 residues of the CDR3 end, and the germline J gene fills in the rest. V gene TRBV6-1 combines with J gene TRBJ1-1; tentatively, D is TRBD1 (5 bases). Germline loops: CDR1 MNHNS, CDR2 SASEGT. The CDR3 runs 15 residues. CDR3 in amino acids: CASSELPGLGETAFF. The CDR3 bases that were read are TGTGCCAGCAGTGAACTCCCGGGACTTGGAGAGACC.

Remarks on this clone: Read coverage stops 3 residues before the CDR3 terminus; the germline J gene supplies the remainder. This chain uses TRBV14 with TRBJ2-1; no reliable D call. The CDR3 has 15 residues. CDR1 is SGHDN, CDR2 FVKESK, per germline. V was cut by 1 base and J by 0 bases, with 7 bases left in between. The covered CDR3 bases are TGTGCCAGCAGCCAAGTAGGGTTCTCCTACAATGAG. This translates into CASSQVGFSYNE. The CDR3, in full, reads CASSQVGFSYNEQFF.

About this clone: Coverage ceases 3 residues before the CDR3 finishes, and the germline J gene fills in the end. This rearrangement joins TRBV5-1 to TRBJ2-3; 8 nucleotides agree with TRBD2. Germline V CDR1 and CDR2: SGHRS, YFSETQ. This CDR3 spans 16 amino acids. The V segment lost 1 base and the J segment 2 bases; nucleotides outside the gene matches: 6. The CDR3 loop reads CASSLNAGGVTDTQYF. The CDR3 bases that were read are TGCGCCAGCAGCTTGAATGCGGGGGGCGTCACAGATACG.

The CDR3 protein is CATNPSGSLYEQFF. The DNA read from the CDR3 is TGTGCCACCAACCCTAGCGGGAGTCTATATGAG. The V call is TRBV2, the J call TRBJ2-1, with TRBD2 identical over 10 bases. The read is 3 residues too short to cover the CDR3 end, so that end is filled in from the germline J gene. The germline V gene has CDR1 SNHLY and CDR2 FYNNEI. The V segment lost 10 bases and the J segment 8 bases; nucleotides outside the gene matches: 11. The CDR3 loop spans 14 amino acids.

A word on this clone: Read coverage stops 3 residues before the CDR3 terminus; the germline J gene supplies the remainder. The chain carries TRBV30 and TRBJ1-2, with TRBD1 as a possible D gene (5 bases). Germline V lookup: CDR1 GTSNPN, CDR2 SVGIG (reference sequence). V was shortened by 2 bases and J by 7 bases, with 11 bases between the two germline ends. The CDR3 is 12 residues long. The CDR3 sequence: CAWSQGWSGYTF. The sequenced CDR3 bases are TGTGCCTGGAGTCAGGGTTGGAGTGGC.

With respect to this clone: The read finishes 3 residues shy of the CDR3 end, and the germline J gene is used to complete it. V and J are TRBV5-1 and TRBJ1-6; D is ambiguous. Trimming took 2 bases from V and 9 from J, leaving 15 bases between them. Germline loops: CDR1 SGHRS, CDR2 YFSETQ. CDR3 length: 15 amino acids. The CDR3 DNA, read in part, is TGCGCCAGCAGCTTAAAACTCACTTCTGGTTCACCC. This sequence encodes CASSLKLTSGSP. The CDR3, in full, reads CASSLKLTSGSPLHF.

A note on this clone: The sequenced fragment ends 3 residues before the CDR3 boundary, so the rest is inferred from the germline J gene. The chain is built from TRBV20-1 and TRBJ2-1; D is possibly TRBD2 (5 bases). Per the germline V gene, CDR1 is DFQATT and CDR2 is SNEGSKA (reference sequence). CDR3 length: 14 amino acids. Between the trimmed V and J ends, which lost 3 bases and 1 base, there was a span of 10 bases. Partial CDR3 DNA: TGCAGTGCTAGGACTCGCGGGTCCTACAATGAG. It is translated as CSARTRGSYNE. The full CDR3 protein reads CSARTRGSYNEQFF.

About this clone itself: An end of the junction differs from the germline gene, which may be a read error. The CDR3 end is not reached by the read, which stops 3 residues before it; the germline J gene fills it in. This rearrangement joins TRBV18 to TRBJ2-7; D unclear. The germline V gene encodes CDR1 KGHSH and CDR2 LQKENI. The CDR3 spans 17 residues. CDR3 sequence reads: CASSPRYHWAEYYEQYF. The covered CDR3 bases are TGTGCCAGCTCCCCACGGTACCATTGGGCAGAGTACTACGAG.

CDR3 residues: CASCTGDHTGELFF. CDR3 DNA, as far as it was read: TGTGCCAGTTGTACAGGGGATCACACCGGGGAG. The rearrangement links TRBV19 to TRBJ2-2; 7 bases are shared with TRBD1. The CDR3 end is not reached by the read, which stops 3 residues before it; the germline J gene fills it in. This CDR3 region has 14 residues. In germline, CDR1 is LNHDA, CDR2 SQIVND (reference sequence). V dropped 8 bases and J dropped 3; count of bases not matched to a gene: 6.

Regarding this clone: The read is 3 residues too short to cover the CDR3 end, so that end is filled in from the germline J gene. V usage is TRBV20-1 and J usage is TRBJ1-1; D gene unclear. The CDR3 has 14 amino acids. The V and J ends lost 0 bases and 3 bases respectively, with 11 bases between them. Germline assignment: CDR1 DFQATT and CDR2 SNEGSKA (reference sequence). The sequenced part of the CDR3 DNA is TGCAGTGCTAGAGATGTCGGGGTGGACACTGAA. It specifies CSARDVGVDTE. The full CDR3 is CSARDVGVDTEAFF.

About this clone: With the read ending 3 residues before the CDR3 end, the germline J gene is used to fill in that end. This sample also contains other DNA sequences that code for the same CDR3. This chain joins TRBV5-1 and TRBJ1-3; 8 bases are shared with TRBD1. V shed 4 bases and J 2 bases; nucleotides not matched to a gene: 2. Per germline, CDR1 SGHRS and CDR2 YFSETQ. This CDR3 region has 14 residues. The CDR3 reads CASSQDRAGNTIYF. The part of the CDR3 DNA that was read is TGCGCCAGCAGCCAGGACAGGGCTGGAAACACC. The full variable domain, with the rest looked up from reference TRBV5-1 and TRBJ1-3, is KAGVTQTPRYLIKTRGQQVTLSCSPISGHRSVSWYQQTPGQGLQFLFEYFSETQRNKGNFPGRFSGRQFSNSRSEMNVSTLELGDSALYLCASSQDRAGNTIYFGEGSWLTVV.

For this clone: The DNA ends 3 residues before the CDR3 does, and the rest of the CDR3 is filled in from the germline J gene. The chain carries TRBV7-3 and TRBJ1-1; TRBD1 is a possible D gene (6 bases). Germline assignment: CDR1 SGHTA and CDR2 FQGTGA. V was shortened by 4 bases and J by 2 bases, with 8 bases between the two germline ends. This CDR3 comprises 13 residues. CDR3 sequence: CASSSQGNTEAFF. The CDR3 DNA, read in part, is TGTGCCAGCAGCTCACAGGGAAACACTGAA.

Comment on this clone: The CDR3 extends 3 residues past the end of the read, so its final part is completed from the germline J gene. The chain employs TRBV19 and TRBJ2-1, with D maybe TRBD2 (6 bases). The length of the CDR3 is 15 residues. Germline-derived CDR1 and CDR2 are LNHDA and SQIVND (reference sequence). V was trimmed by 3 bases and J by 2 bases, leaving 11 bases between them. The CDR3 here is CASSIGGGTYNEQFF. The sequenced CDR3 bases are TGTGCCAGTAGTATTGGCGGCGGGACCTACAATGAG.

Of note for this clone: The read halts 3 residues ahead of the CDR3 end, with the missing end drawn from the germline J gene. The chain is built from TRBV30 and TRBJ2-4; D uncertain. The germline V gene encodes CDR1 GTSNPN and CDR2 SVGIG (reference sequence). The CDR3 contains 13 residues. The part of the CDR3 DNA that was read is TGTGCCTGTACCTATAGAGCTAACTATGGT. Amino acids: CACTYRANYG. In full, the CDR3 is CACTYRANYGQYF.

A word on this clone: The observed sequence ends 3 residues before the CDR3 terminus, with the missing tail filled in from the germline J gene. The chain joins TRBV5-4 to TRBJ2-3; 7 nucleotides align to TRBD2. Germline-derived CDR1 and CDR2 are SGHNT and YYREEE (reference sequence). The V and J ends lost 2 bases and 6 bases, in that order; junction bases with no gene match: 9. The CDR3 sequence is 15 residues long. CDR3 DNA, as far as it was read: TGTGCCAGCAGCTTCAAAGCGGGGTTATTGGATACG. It translates to CASSFKAGLLDT. The entire CDR3 sequence reads CASSFKAGLLDTQYF.

Concerning this clone: The CDR3 end lies 3 residues beyond the end of the read and is filled in from the germline J gene. The chain uses TRBV6-2 or TRBV6-3 and TRBJ2-1; 7 bases are shared with TRBD2. The germline gives CDR1 MNHEY, CDR2 SVGEGT. J was trimmed by 7 bases and V by 2 bases; bases with no gene match: 8. The CDR3 is 15 amino acids. Here the CDR3 reads CASSYDGGLGNEQFF. CDR3 bases read: TGTGCCAGCAGTTACGACGGGGGGTTGGGGAATGAG.